The rows below give T cell receptor beta chains drawn from one sample of a study of technical replicates of blood from several donors. Here immunoSEQ multiplex PCR was the method, and the copy in TCRdb shows in-frame clones only, minus some. This table holds under 90,000 clones, 95% to 98% found once. Source material: T cells isolated from PBMCs. These receptors came from a human donor in good health. Both conserved end residues are part of each CDR3. D genes are given only for firm matches. The size entry is marked missing in some rows and otherwise reads once, few, many or a size class.

DNA | CDR3 | D | J | V | size
TGCAGCGTTCGTGATTCCGTCGCGGCTGAAGCTTTCTTT | CSVRDSVAAEAFF | NA | TRBJ1-1 | TRBV29-1 | NA
TGTGCCAGCAGTGCACGGCTCTCAGGCAGACAAACTCTCACTGAAGCTTTCTTT | CASSARLSGRQTLTEAFF | NA | TRBJ1-1 | TRBV2 | NA
TGTGCCAGCAGTTTAGGGGGCAGCTACGAGCAGTACTTC | CASSLGGSYEQYF | NA | TRBJ2-7 | TRBV27 | NA
TGCGCCAGCAGCCATATGACGGGACAGGGTAGAGAGACCCAGTACTTC | CASSHMTGQGRETQYF | TRBD1 | TRBJ2-5 | TRBV4-1 | NA
TGTGCCAGCAGTTTACTCTCAGGGCGGGGGTTGAACACTGAAGCTTTCTTT | CASSLLSGRGLNTEAFF | NA | TRBJ1-1 | TRBV27 | NA
TGTGCCAGCTCACCACCTTCTACGGTTTCACATAATTCACCCCTCCACTTT | CASSPPSTVSHNSPLHF | NA | TRBJ1-6 | TRBV18 | NA
TGTGCCAGTAGACTAGCGGTCGACCTCGAGCAGTTCTTC | CASRLAVDLEQFF | TRBD2 | TRBJ2-1 | TRBV5-6 | NA
TGCGCCAGCAGCTGGGGCGGTGCCAAATACAATGAGCAGTTCTTC | CASSWGGAKYNEQFF | NA | TRBJ2-1 | TRBV5-1 | NA
TGTGCCAGCAGTTCTGGCGACAGGGATCAGCCCCAGCATTTT | CASSSGDRDQPQHF | TRBD1 | TRBJ1-5 | TRBV28 | NA
TGTGCCAGCAGCTCCTACCGGGACAGGGGGGCTGACAATGGCTACACCTTC | CASSSYRDRGADNGYTF | TRBD1 | TRBJ1-2 | TRBV11-2 | NA
TGCGCCAGCAGCGCGGATTTTTCGGGTTCTGGAAACACCATATATTTT | CASSADFSGSGNTIYF | NA | TRBJ1-3 | TRBV5-1 | NA
TGTGCCTTAAGGGCGGGAGGGCCTGACTACAATGAGCAGTTCTTC | CALRAGGPDYNEQFF | TRBD2 | TRBJ2-1 | TRBV6-1 | NA
TGTGCCAGCAGCCCGACTAGCGGGGGGGCCGGGTTTGCGTATTTT | CASSPTSGGAGFAYF | TRBD2 | TRBJ2-3 | TRBV7-9 | NA
TGTGCCAGCAGTGAAGTGTCGAGTGCAACTAATGAAAAACTGTTTTTT | CASSEVSSATNEKLFF | NA | TRBJ1-4 | TRBV6-1 | NA
TGTGCCAGCAGCCAACGGGACAGGGGGACCTACGAGCAGTACTTC | CASSQRDRGTYEQYF | TRBD1 | TRBJ2-7 | TRBV4-2 | NA
TGTGCCAGCGGGACAGTCAATGAAAAACTGTTTTTT | CASGTVNEKLFF | TRBD1 | TRBJ1-4 | TRBV19 | NA
TGTGCCAGCAGCCAAGATCTACAAGCGGGAGGTTACGAGCAGTACTTC | CASSQDLQAGGYEQYF | TRBD2 | TRBJ2-7 | TRBV4-2 | NA
TGCGCCAGCAGCGGCGGACTAGACACAGATACGCAGTATTTT | CASSGGLDTDTQYF | TRBD2 | TRBJ2-3 | TRBV5-1 | NA
TGTGCCAGCAGCATTCATGTTAGGGGTTATACGCAGTATTTT | CASSIHVRGYTQYF | NA | TRBJ2-3 | TRBV21-1 | NA
TGTGCCAGTAGCGACTATAACGTGCAGTACTTC | CASSDYNVQYF | NA | TRBJ2-7 | TRBV19 | NA
TGTGCCAGCAGCTTCGGGGGGCACTATGGCTACACCTTC | CASSFGGHYGYTF | NA | TRBJ1-2 | TRBV7-9 | NA
TGTGCCAGCAGTAAGGGACAGGACGAGCAGTACTTC | CASSKGQDEQYF | TRBD1 | TRBJ2-7 | TRBV6-5 | NA
TGCGCCAGCAGCCAACGACAGGGTAGCATGAACACTGAAGCTTTCTTT | CASSQRQGSMNTEAFF | TRBD1 | TRBJ1-1 | TRBV5-1 | NA
TGCAGCGTTGAGGGCAGGGGGACTCAACTACACAATGAGCAGTTCTTC | CSVEGRGTQLHNEQFF | NA | TRBJ2-1 | TRBV29-1 | NA
TGTGCCAGCAAGACGTGGGAAAGGGGGCTGGAGACCCAGTACTTC | CASKTWERGLETQYF | TRBD1 | TRBJ2-5 | TRBV7-9 | once
TGTGCCAGCAGTTTATTGGTAGGACAGGGAAATTCTGGAAACACCATATATTTT | CASSLLVGQGNSGNTIYF | TRBD1 | TRBJ1-3 | TRBV28 | NA
TGTGCCAGCAGCTCCCCGGCAGGGGACAATTCACCCCTCCACTTT | CASSSPAGDNSPLHF | NA | TRBJ1-6 | TRBV7-6 | once
TGTGCCAGTAGACCCGGACAGGGGCGTAACTATGGCTACACCTTC | CASRPGQGRNYGYTF | TRBD1 | TRBJ1-2 | TRBV19 | NA
TGCAGCGTTAAGGACAGGACTAACTATGGCTACACCTTC | CSVKDRTNYGYTF | TRBD1 | TRBJ1-2 | TRBV29-1 | NA
TGCGCCAGCAGGAGCCTCCACACAGATACGCAGTATTTT | CASRSLHTDTQYF | NA | TRBJ2-3 | TRBV4-1 | NA
TGTGCCAGCAGCGATGTGCGGACTGAAGCTTTCTTT | CASSDVRTEAFF | NA | TRBJ1-1 | TRBV11-2 | NA
TGTGCCAGCAGTGAAGTGGGGGCAGGGATTCAGGAAGCTTTCTTT | CASSEVGAGIQEAFF | NA | TRBJ1-1 | TRBV2 | NA
TGTGCCAGCAGCCAAGATATAGCGGTGATAAGCTCCTACGAGCAGTACTTC | CASSQDIAVISSYEQYF | NA | TRBJ2-7 | TRBV4-2 | NA
TGTGCCTGGAGATTTATCAGGACAGGGGGGTCGATGAACACTGAAGCTTTCTTT | CAWRFIRTGGSMNTEAFF | TRBD1 | TRBJ1-1 | TRBV30 | NA
TGCGCCAGCAGCTTGTTCCGGGGGGAGGAGTATGGCTACACCTTC | CASSLFRGEEYGYTF | NA | TRBJ1-2 | TRBV5-1 | NA
TGTGCCAGCAGCTTCCCCCCAAATGGCGGGCGCCTTAATGAGCAGTTCTTC | CASSFPPNGGRLNEQFF | NA | TRBJ2-1 | TRBV7-9 | NA
TGTGCCAGCAGAGATCCGACAGGGAACCACTATGGCTACACCTTC | CASRDPTGNHYGYTF | TRBD1 | TRBJ1-2 | TRBV6-6 | NA
TGTGCCAGCAGACGTGGGGGCCCCTCCACTGAAGCTTTCTTT | CASRRGGPSTEAFF | NA | TRBJ1-1 | TRBV16 | NA
TGTGCCAGCAGCCGGCGCGGCGAGCAGTACTTC | CASSRRGEQYF | NA | TRBJ2-7 | TRBV6-5 | NA
TGTGCCAGCTCACCACTGACGACCGGGTCTAAGAATTACGCGAACACCGGGGAGCTGTTTTTT | CASSPLTTGSKNYANTGELFF | NA | TRBJ2-2 | TRBV18 | NA
TGTGCCAGCAGCTCTCAAGAGACCCAGTACTTC | CASSSQETQYF | NA | TRBJ2-5 | TRBV5-6 | NA
TGCGCCAGCAGTCCGGGACAGACCTACGAGCAGTACTTC | CASSPGQTYEQYF | TRBD1 | TRBJ2-7 | TRBV10-2 | NA
TGTGCCAGTAGTAGGCCGGACAGGGGCTCCTATGGCTACACCTTC | CASSRPDRGSYGYTF | TRBD1 | TRBJ1-2 | TRBV19 | NA
TGTGCCTGCACCAGACAGGGCGGCTACACCTTC | CACTRQGGYTF | TRBD1 | TRBJ1-2 | TRBV30 | NA
TGTGCCAGCAGTGACCAGGGAGGAGAGACCCAGTACTTC | CASSDQGGETQYF | NA | TRBJ2-5 | TRBV6-1 | NA
TGTGCCAGCAGCCAAGAGGACAGTTCTAACTATGGCTACACCTTC | CASSQEDSSNYGYTF | NA | TRBJ1-2 | TRBV4-2 | NA
TGTGCCAGCAGTGAGGTAGGAGGGGCTTACAATGAGCAGTTCTTC | CASSEVGGAYNEQFF | NA | TRBJ2-1 | TRBV6-1 | once
TGTGCCAGCAGTGTTGCAGGACTACCTTACAATGAGCAGTTCTTC | CASSVAGLPYNEQFF | NA | TRBJ2-1 | TRBV6-4 | NA
TGTGCCAGCAGCTTAGTAGTAGCGGGGGGCCAAGAGACCCAGTACTTC | CASSLVVAGGQETQYF | TRBD2 | TRBJ2-5 | TRBV11-2 | NA
TGTGCCAGCAGCCGGAGCTATGGCTACACCTTC | CASSRSYGYTF | NA | TRBJ1-2 | TRBV5-6 | NA
TGTGCCAGCACCATTCCCGGGGTTGATGGTTATGGCTACACCTTC | CASTIPGVDGYGYTF | NA | TRBJ1-2 | TRBV5-4 | NA
TGCGCCAGCAGCCCCCGGCGCAGGGTCAACACCGGGGAGCTGTTTTTT | CASSPRRRVNTGELFF | NA | TRBJ2-2 | TRBV5-1 | NA
TGCGCCAGCAGTGAGTCTACGGGGTATTACTCCCACACCTTC | CASSESTGYYSHTF | NA | TRBJ1-2 | TRBV10-2 | NA
TGTGCCAGCTCACCACAGGGGGAGACCCAGTACTTC | CASSPQGETQYF | NA | TRBJ2-5 | TRBV18 | NA